This T cell receptor (beta chain) was sequenced in a study of blood T cell repertoires in COVID-19 (dated by TCRdb to the early 2020s). Context from the whole study: Collaborator samples came from the United States, Italy and Spain and covered acute and convalescent phases of COVID-19. Where HLA class I and class II types were available, the types were taken from metadata supplied by the sample provider, not from assay-based typing. Nearly every sample came with metadata listing a de-identified subject ID, COVID-19 status, age in years and sex. The repertoires were released in a freely available public database intended as a resource for research on the immune response to SARS-CoV-2. Deeply sampled blood TCRbeta repertoires from subjects exposed to, actively infected with, or recovered from COVID-19 were included in the dataset. The samples were drawn from the first 160 participants of the ongoing ImmuneRACE study and from 950 to 1,500 subjects provided by 6 global collaborators. The material from the prospective study consisted of cDNA or gDNA derived from T cells, B-cell-depleted T cells, or PBMCs. Points the paper makes about the study in general: How much clinical and demographic metadata was included differed by source and by participant, and the metadata was provided uncurated.

Collaborating institutions collected whole blood in K2EDTA tubes following their own protocols. For TCRbeta analysis, collaborator samples were shipped as frozen whole blood, as isolated PBMCs, or as DNA extracted from either sample type. From the cysteine up to the phenylalanine, the CDR3 has a length of 13 residues. Just the 39-base CDR3 DNA is kept, in frame starting at base 1. Taken from the germline V gene (reference sequence), the CDR1 and CDR2 loops are SSHAT and FNYEAQ. A note on this clone: What this receptor recognizes is not known. Sequence at one end of the junction differs from germline and may be a read error.

TCRbeta CDR3 regions were amplified from genomic DNA using the immunoSEQ Assay, a bias-controlled multiplex PCR. The source study handled its data this way. Within the assay, amplification of reference gene primers was used to estimate how many nucleated cells each sample contained. To quantify the absolute abundance of each unique TCRbeta CDR3 rearrangement, sequence reads were collapsed and filtered. For each sample, productive Simpson clonality was calculated by taking the square root of Simpson's diversity index across productive rearrangements. Not all clones reach the TCRdb copy of this immuneACCESS table, which keeps in-frame sequences only. Checked studies attribute under half of the gap to unresolved V genes and leave the rest unexplained. V, J and clone size are those of that table, while D and trimming were read from the DNA. Counted in this sample were about 87,000 clones; around nine tenths of them appeared once. The top ten clonotypes cover roughly 4.5% of the sample.

Sequences were obtained from peripheral blood. The receptor was derived from a woman of 80 years or more with acute or convalescent COVID-19. The rearranged segments are TRBV7-7 and TRBJ1-6, and TRBD1 may be the D gene, going by 6 matching bases. The bases read TGTGCTAGCAGCCTCGACAGGAATTCACCCCTCCACTTT. It codes for CASSLDRNSPLHF.